This TCR beta chain was retrieved from a study of vaccination effects on CD4 cells after COVID-19 (dated by TCRdb to between 2020 and 2023). About the investigation overall: Across the study, the median time from the second dose to post-vaccine sampling was 72 days (range 14 to 241). The full study included roughly 10 COVID-19 convalescent patients and a handful of SARS-CoV-2-naive healthy vaccine recipients. SARS-CoV-2 spike-specific CD4+ TCR repertoires were compared before and after mRNA vaccination in COVID-19 convalescent patients and in infection-naive vaccine recipients. In the study, cultures from other donors were sequenced using the Oncomine TCR Beta short-read assay on an Illumina iSeq 100.

What the authors observed across the whole study: Limitations of the study were the small number of convalescent patients and the absence of early post-infection timepoints. Both infection-induced and vaccine-induced clones contracted markedly at late post-vaccination timepoints, which is consistent with waning T cell responses. In healthy vaccine recipients, vaccine-induced clones were almost all SARS-CoV-2 mono-reactive, with only 1 of 255 cross-reactive with common cold coronaviruses.

In the case of this clone: Its antigen remains undetermined. No qualities accompany the bases; no much larger clone lies one base away.

The receptor library was made with the immunoSEQ multiplex PCR assay. DNA from the cultured, isolated CD4+ T cells was subjected to TCR beta CDR3 sequencing. The original methods were these. Non-productive TCR sequences were removed, reads were trimmed to the CDR3 region, and CDR3s of at least 7 amino acids were retained. Antigen-specific clonotypes were identified with the MANAFEST web app by comparing expansion in peptide wells against reference cultures. To be called positive, a clone needed expansion at FDR<0.05 compared with the reference and with all other wells, an odds ratio greater than 5, and a frequency greater than 0.1% in two replicate wells. A clonotype was called cross-reactive if it was significantly expanded both in SARS-CoV-2 spike wells and in at least one common cold coronavirus spike condition. CDR3 similarity was assessed by Levenshtein distance using the stringdist R package, and unrooted trees were constructed with ape in R 3.6.1. The table comes from immuneACCESS by way of TCRdb, which keeps in-frame sequences with V and J called. Part of the clones is missing from these tables; in studies checked, under half for an unresolved V gene and the rest for unknown reasons. The V and J calls and clone size come from that table; D and trimming were worked out from the DNA. This sample is represented by about 32,000 clones; roughly two thirds of them were singletons. Together, the top ten hold 12% of the sample.

To identify antigen-specific CD4+ T cell clonotypes by their expansion, the ViraFEST assay first stimulated PBMC with viral peptide pools and then applied TCR sequencing. After more than nine days of culture, CD4+ T cells were isolated with the EasySep CD4+ T cell isolation kit. Each participant got two doses of an mRNA SARS-CoV-2 vaccine, either BNT162b2 or mRNA-1273. Negative nucleocapsid antibody results before and after vaccination confirmed that the healthy vaccine recipients had no prior SARS-CoV-2 infection. A few million PBMC per well were cultured with roughly 10 ug/ml peptides in IMDM containing roughly 5% human AB serum, 10 IU/ml IL-2 and gentamicin. On days 3 and 7, half of the culture medium was replaced with fresh IL-2-containing medium. Each peptide stimulation condition was cultured in triplicate wells unless otherwise noted. Using Ficoll-Paque Plus gradient centrifugation, PBMC were separated from whole blood and then either used fresh or cryopreserved at -140C. The spike proteins of SARS-CoV-2 and of the common cold coronaviruses HCoV-NL63, HCoV-OC43 and HCoV-229E were spanned by overlapping peptide pools. The QIAamp micro DNA kit was used to extract genomic DNA from the cultured CD4+ T cells.

This sequence originates from a human donor who received a COVID-19 vaccine. Material: CD4+ T cells from PBMCs cultured with HCoV-229E spike peptides, obtained after COVID-19 vaccination. In light of the paper, this sample's cell subset or site label describes: HCoV-229E spike overlapping peptide pool stimulation.

The encoded CDR3 is CASSPPSNYGYTF. The DNA is TGTGCCAGCAGCCCCCCGTCTAACTATGGCTACACCTTC. The V gene is TRBV3-1 (or the pseudogene TRBV3-2) and the J gene is TRBJ1-2, with the D gene not confidently named. V loses 4 bases, J loses 0 bases, and the germline ends lie 6 bases apart. The CDR3 runs 13 amino acids, cysteine and phenylalanine included. Only CDR3 DNA is held: 39 bases, read in frame from base 1. The germline V gene (reference sequence) yields LGHDT for CDR1 and YNNKEL for CDR2.